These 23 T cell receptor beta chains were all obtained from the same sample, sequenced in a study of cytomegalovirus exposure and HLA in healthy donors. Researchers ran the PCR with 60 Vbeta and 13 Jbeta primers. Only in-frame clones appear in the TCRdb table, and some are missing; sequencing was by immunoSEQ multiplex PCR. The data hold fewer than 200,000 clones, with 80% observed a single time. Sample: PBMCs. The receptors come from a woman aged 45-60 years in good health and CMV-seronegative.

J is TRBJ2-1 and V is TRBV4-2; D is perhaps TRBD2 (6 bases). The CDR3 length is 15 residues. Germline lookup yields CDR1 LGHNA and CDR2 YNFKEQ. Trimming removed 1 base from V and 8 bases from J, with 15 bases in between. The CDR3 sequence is CASSQGRGSGDEQFF. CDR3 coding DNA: TGTGCCAGCAGCCAAGGTCGGGGGTCCGGCGATGAGCAGTTCTTC.

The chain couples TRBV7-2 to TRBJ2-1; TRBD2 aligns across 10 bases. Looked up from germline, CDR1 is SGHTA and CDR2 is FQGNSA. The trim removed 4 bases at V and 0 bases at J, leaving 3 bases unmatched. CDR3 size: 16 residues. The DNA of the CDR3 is TGTGCCAGCAGCTCCGGACTAGCGGCCTCCTACAATGAGCAGTTCTTC. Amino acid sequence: CASSSGLAASYNEQFF. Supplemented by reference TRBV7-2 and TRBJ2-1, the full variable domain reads GAGVSQSPSNKVTEKGKDVELRCDPISGHTALYWYRQSLGQGLEFLIYFQGNSAPDKSGLPSDRFSAERTGGSVSTLTIQRTQQEDSAVYLCASSSGLAASYNEQFFGPGTRLTVL.

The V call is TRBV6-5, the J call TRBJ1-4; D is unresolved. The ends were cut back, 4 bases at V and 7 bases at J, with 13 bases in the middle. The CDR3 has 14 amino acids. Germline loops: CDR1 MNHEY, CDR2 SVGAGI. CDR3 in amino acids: CASSSSPYGEKLFF. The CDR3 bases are TGTGCCAGCAGTTCATCCCCGTACGGTGAAAAACTGTTTTTT.

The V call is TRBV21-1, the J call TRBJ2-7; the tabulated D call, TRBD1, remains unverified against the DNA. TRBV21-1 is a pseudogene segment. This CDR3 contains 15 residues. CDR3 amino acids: CASRGRQGSWLEQYF. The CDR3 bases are TGTGCCAGCAGGGGGAGACAGGGTAGTTGGCTCGAGCAGTACTTC.

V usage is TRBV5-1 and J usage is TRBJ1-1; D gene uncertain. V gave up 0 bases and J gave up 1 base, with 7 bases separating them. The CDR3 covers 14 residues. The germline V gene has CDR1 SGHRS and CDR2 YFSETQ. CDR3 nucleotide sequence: TGCGCCAGCAGCTTGGGAGGGCCGAACACTGAAGCTTTCTTT. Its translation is CASSLGGPNTEAFF.

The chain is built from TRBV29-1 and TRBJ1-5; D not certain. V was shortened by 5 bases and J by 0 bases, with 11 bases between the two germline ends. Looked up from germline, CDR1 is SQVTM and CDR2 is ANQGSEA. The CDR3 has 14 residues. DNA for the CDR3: TGCAGCGTTATAACGGGGAATAGCAATCAGCCCCAGCATTTT. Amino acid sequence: CSVITGNSNQPQHF.

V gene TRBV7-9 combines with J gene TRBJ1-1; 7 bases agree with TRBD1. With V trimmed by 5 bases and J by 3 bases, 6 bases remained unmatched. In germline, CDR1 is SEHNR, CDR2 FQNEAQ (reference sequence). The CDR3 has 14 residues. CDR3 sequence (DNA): TGTGCCAGCAGCGCCACTACAGGGGACACTGAAGCTTTCTTT. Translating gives CASSATTGDTEAFF.

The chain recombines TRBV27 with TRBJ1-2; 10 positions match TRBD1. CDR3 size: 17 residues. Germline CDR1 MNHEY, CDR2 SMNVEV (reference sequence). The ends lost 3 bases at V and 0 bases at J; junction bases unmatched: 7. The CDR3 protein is CASSFRDRGPANYGYTF. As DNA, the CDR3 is TGTGCCAGCAGTTTTCGGGACAGGGGTCCAGCTAACTATGGCTACACCTTC.

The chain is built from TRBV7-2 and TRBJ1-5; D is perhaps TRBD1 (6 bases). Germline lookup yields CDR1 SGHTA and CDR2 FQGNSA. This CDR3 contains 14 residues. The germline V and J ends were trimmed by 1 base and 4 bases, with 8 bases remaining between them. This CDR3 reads CASSLGTENQPQHF. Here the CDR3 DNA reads TGTGCCAGCAGCTTAGGGACAGAAAATCAGCCCCAGCATTTT.

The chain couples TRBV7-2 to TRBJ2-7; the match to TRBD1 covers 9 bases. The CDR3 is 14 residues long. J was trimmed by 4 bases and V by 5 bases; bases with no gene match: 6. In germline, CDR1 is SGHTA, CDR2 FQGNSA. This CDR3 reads CASSLGQGFYEQYF. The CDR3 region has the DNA TGTGCCAGCAGCCTGGGACAGGGATTTTACGAGCAGTACTTC.

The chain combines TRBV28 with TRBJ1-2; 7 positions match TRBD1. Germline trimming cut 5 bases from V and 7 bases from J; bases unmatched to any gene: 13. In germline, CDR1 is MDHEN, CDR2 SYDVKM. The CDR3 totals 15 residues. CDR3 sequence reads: CASSPKGAGPSGYTF. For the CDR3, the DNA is TGTGCCAGCAGTCCGAAGGGGGCAGGACCAAGTGGCTACACCTTC.

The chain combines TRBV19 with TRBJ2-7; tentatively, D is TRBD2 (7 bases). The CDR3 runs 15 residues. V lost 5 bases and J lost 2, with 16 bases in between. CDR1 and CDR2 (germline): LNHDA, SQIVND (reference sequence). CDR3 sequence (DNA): TGTGCCAGTAGTTTCCGTGGGGAGGGGGCCTACGAGCAGTACTTC. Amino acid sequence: CASSFRGEGAYEQYF.

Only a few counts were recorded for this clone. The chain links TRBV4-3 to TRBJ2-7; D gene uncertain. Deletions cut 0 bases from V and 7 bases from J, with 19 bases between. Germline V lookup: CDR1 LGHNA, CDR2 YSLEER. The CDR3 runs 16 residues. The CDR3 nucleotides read TGCGCCAGCAGCCAAGACTATAACCAGGCTCGAAGAGAGCAGTACTTC. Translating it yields CASSQDYNQARREQYF.

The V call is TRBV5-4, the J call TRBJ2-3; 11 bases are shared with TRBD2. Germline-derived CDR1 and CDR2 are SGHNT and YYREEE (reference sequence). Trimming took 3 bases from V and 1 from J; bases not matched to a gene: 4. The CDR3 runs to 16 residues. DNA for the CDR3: TGTGCCAGCAGCTCCGGGACTAGCGGCCGCACAGATACGCAGTATTTT. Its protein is CASSSGTSGRTDTQYF.

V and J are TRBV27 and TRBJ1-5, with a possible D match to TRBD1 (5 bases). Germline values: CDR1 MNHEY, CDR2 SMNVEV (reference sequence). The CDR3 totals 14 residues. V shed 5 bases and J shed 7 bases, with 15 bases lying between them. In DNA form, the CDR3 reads TGTGCCAGCAGTGAACTTCAGGGAGGGCAGCCCCAGCATTTT. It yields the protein CASSELQGGQPQHF.

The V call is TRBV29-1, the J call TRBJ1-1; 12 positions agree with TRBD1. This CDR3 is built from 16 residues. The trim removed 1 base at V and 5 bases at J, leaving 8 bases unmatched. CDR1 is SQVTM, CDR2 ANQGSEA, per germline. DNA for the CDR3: TGCAGCGTTGAAGGGCACCGGGACAGGGGGCTAACTGAAGCTTTCTTT. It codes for CSVEGHRDRGLTEAFF.

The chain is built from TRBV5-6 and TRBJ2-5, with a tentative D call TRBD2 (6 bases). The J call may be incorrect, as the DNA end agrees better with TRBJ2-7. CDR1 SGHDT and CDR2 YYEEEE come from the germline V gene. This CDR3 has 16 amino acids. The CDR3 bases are TGTGCCAGCAGCTTTATTGACGGACGGGGGACCTACGAGCAGTACTTC. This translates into CASSFIDGRGTYEQYF.

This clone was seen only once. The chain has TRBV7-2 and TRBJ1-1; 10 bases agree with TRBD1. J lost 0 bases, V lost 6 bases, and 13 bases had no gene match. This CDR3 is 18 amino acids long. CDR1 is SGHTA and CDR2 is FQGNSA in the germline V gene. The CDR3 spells CASSLRGGGQGLNTEAFF. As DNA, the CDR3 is TGTGCCAGCAGTTTAAGGGGCGGGGGACAGGGGTTGAACACTGAAGCTTTCTTT. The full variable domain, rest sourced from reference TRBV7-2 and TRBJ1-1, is GAGVSQSPSNKVTEKGKDVELRCDPISGHTALYWYRQSLGQGLEFLIYFQGNSAPDKSGLPSDRFSAERTGGSVSTLTIQRTQQEDSAVYLCASSLRGGGQGLNTEAFFGQGTRLTVV.

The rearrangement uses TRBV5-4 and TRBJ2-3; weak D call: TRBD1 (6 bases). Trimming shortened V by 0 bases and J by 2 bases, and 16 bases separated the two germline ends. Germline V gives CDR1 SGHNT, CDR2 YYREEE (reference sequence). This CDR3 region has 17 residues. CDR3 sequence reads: CASSLADNRANTDTQYF. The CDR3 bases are TGTGCCAGCAGCTTGGCCGACAACAGGGCCAACACAGATACGCAGTATTTT.

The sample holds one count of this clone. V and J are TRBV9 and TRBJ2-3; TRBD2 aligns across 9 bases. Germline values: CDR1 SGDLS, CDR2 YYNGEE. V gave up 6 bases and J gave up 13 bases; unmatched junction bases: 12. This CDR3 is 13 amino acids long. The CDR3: CASTLRLAGEKYF. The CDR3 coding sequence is TGTGCCAGCACCCTACGATTAGCGGGGGAAAAGTATTTT.

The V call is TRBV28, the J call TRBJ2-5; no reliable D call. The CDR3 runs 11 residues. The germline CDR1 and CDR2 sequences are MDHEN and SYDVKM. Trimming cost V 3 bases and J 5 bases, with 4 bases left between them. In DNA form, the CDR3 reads TGTGCCAGCAGTTTGGAGGAGACCCAGTACTTC. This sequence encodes CASSLEETQYF.

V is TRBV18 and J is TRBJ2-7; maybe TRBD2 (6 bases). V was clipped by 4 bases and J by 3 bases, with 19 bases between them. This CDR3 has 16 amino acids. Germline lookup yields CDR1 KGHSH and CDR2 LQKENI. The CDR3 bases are TGTGCCAGCTCACTTGAAATCCGGGACTTTGACTACGAGCAGTACTTC. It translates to CASSLEIRDFDYEQYF.

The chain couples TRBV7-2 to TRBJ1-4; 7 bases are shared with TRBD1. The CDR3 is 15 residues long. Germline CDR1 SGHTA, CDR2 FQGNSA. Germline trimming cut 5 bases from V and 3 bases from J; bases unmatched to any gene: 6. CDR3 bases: TGTGCCAGCAGCCCACAGACAGGGCCTAATGAAAAACTGTTTTTT. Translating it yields CASSPQTGPNEKLFF.